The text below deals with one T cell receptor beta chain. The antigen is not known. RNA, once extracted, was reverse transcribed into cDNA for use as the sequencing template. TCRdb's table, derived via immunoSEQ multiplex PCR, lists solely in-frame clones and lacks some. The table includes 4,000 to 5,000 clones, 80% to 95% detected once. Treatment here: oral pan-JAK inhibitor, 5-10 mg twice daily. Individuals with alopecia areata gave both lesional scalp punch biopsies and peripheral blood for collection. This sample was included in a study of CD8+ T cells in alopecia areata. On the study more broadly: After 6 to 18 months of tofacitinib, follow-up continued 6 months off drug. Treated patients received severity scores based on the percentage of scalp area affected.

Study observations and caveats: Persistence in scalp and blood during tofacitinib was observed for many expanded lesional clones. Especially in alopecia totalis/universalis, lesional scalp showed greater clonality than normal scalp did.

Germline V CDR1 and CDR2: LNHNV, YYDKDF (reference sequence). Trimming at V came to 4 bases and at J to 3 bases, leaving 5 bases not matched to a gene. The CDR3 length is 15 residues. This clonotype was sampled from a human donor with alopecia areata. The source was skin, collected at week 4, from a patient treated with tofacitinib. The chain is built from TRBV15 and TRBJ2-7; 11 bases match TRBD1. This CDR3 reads CATSKGTGGNYEQYF. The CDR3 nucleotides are TGTGCCACCAGCAAAGGGACAGGGGGAAACTACGAGCAGTACTTC.